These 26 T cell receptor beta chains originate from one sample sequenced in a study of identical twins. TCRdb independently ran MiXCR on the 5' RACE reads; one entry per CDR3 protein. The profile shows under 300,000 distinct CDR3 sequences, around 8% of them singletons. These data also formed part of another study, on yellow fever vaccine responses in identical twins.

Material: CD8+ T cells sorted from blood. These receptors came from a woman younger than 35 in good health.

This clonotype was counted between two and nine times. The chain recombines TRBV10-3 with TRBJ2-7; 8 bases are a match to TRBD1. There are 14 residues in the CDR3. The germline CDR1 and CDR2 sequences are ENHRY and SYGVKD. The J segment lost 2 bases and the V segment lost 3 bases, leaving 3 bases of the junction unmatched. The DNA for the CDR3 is TGTGCCATCAGTGATCCACAGGGGGCCTACGAGCAGTACTTC. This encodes CAISDPQGAYEQYF.

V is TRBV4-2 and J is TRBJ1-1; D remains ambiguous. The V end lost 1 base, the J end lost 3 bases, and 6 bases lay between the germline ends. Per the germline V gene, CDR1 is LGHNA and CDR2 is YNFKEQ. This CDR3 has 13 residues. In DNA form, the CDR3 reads TGTGCCAGCAGCCAAGTTGGGGACACTGAAGCTTTCTTT. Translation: CASSQVGDTEAFF.

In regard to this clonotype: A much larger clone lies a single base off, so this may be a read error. CDR3 in amino acids: CASTQGGAYSEQFF. The CDR3 nucleotides are TGTGCCAGCACCCAAGGGGGGGCTTACAGTGAGCAGTTCTTC. J is TRBJ2-1 and V is TRBV6-1, with a possible D match to TRBD2 (7 bases). Germline values: CDR1 MNHNS, CDR2 SASEGT. This CDR3 comprises 14 residues.

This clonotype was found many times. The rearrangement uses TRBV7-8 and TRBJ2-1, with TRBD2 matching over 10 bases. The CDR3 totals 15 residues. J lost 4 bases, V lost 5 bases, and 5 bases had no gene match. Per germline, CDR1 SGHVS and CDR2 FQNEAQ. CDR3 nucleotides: TGTGCCAGCAGCGCTCGGACTAGCGGTTACAATGAGCAGTTCTTC. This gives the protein CASSARTSGYNEQFF.

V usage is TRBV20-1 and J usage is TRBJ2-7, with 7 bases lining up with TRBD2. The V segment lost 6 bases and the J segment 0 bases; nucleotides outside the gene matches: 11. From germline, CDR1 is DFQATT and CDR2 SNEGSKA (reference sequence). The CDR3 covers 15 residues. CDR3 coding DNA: TGCAGTGCCTCGAGCTGGGCGGGAGACTCCTACGAGCAGTACTTC. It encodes CSASSWAGDSYEQYF.

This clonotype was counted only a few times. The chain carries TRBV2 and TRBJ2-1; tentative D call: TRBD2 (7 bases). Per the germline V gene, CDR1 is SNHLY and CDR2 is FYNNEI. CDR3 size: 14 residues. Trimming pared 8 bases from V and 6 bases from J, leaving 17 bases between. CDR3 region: CASVVGGGLNEQFF. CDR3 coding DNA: TGTGCCAGCGTGGTAGGGGGGGGCCTCAATGAGCAGTTCTTC.

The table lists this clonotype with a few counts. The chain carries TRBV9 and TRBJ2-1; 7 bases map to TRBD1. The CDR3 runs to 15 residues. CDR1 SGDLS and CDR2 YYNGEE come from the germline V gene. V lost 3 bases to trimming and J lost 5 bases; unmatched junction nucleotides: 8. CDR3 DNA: TGTGCCAGCAGCGGCCCGACAGGGCAGGACAATGAGCAGTTCTTC. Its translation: CASSGPTGQDNEQFF.

CDR3 sequence: CASSQDAGPYNEQFF. CDR3 nucleotide sequence: TGCGCCAGCAGCCAAGACGCGGGGCCCTACAATGAGCAGTTCTTC. The V and J genes are TRBV4-3 and TRBJ2-1, with a tentative D call TRBD2 (6 bases). Looked up from germline, CDR1 is LGHNA and CDR2 is YSLEER. With 0 bases removed from V and 2 bases from J, the gap between germline ends came to 8 bases. The CDR3 has 15 amino acids.

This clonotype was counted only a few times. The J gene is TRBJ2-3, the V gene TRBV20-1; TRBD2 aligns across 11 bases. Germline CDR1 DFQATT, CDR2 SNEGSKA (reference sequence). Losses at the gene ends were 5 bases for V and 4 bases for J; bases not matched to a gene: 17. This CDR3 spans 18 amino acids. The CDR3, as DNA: TGCAGTGCTTACTCCATCCCAATGACTAGCGGGAAGTCAGATACGCAGTATTTT. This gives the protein CSAYSIPMTSGKSDTQYF.

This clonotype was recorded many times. CDR3 sequence (DNA): TGTGCCAGCAGTCCCCCGGGAGGGTGGAATGAGCAGTTCTTC. Its translation: CASSPPGGWNEQFF. The chain is built from TRBV27 and TRBJ2-1; TRBD2 aligns across 8 bases. The length of the CDR3 is 14 residues. Unmatched junction bases numbered 7, after V lost 5 bases and J lost 7 bases. CDR1 is MNHEY and CDR2 is SMNVEV in the germline V gene (reference sequence).

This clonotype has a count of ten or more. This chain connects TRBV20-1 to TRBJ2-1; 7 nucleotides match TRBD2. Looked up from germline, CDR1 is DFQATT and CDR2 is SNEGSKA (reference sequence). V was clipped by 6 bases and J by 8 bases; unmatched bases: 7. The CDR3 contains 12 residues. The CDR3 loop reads CSARTSDYEQFF. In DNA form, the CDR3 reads TGCAGTGCGAGAACTAGCGACTATGAGCAGTTCTTC.

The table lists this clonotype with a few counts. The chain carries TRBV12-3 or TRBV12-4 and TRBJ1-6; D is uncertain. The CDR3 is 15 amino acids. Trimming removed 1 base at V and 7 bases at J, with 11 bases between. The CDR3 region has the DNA TGTGCCAGCAGTTTAGGGGGAGTCCCAAATTCACCCCTCCACTTT. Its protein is CASSLGGVPNSPLHF.

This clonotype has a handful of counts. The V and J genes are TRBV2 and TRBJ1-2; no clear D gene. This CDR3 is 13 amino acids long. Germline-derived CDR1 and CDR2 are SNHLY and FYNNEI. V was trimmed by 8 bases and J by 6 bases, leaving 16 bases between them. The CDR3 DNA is TGTGCCAGCCCGGGGAAGTTAATGGATGGCTACACCTTC. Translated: CASPGKLMDGYTF.

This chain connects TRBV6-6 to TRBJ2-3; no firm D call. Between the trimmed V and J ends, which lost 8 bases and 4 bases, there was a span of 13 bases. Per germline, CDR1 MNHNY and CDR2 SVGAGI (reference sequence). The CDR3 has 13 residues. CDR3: CASSYGAPDTQYF. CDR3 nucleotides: TGTGCCAGCTCCTACGGTGCACCAGATACGCAGTATTTT.

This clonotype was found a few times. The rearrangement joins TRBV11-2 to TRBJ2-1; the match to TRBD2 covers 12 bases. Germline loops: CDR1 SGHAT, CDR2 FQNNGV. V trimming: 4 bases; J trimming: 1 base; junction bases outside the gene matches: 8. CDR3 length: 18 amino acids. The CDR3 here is CASSSRWTSGVSYNEQFF. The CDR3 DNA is TGTGCCAGCAGCTCGCGTTGGACTAGCGGGGTTTCCTACAATGAGCAGTTCTTC.

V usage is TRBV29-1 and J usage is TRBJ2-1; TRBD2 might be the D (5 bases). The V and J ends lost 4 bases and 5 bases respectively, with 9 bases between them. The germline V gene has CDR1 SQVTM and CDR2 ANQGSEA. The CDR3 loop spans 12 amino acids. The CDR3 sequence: CSVVWGDNEQFF. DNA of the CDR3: TGCAGCGTTGTTTGGGGAGACAATGAGCAGTTCTTC.

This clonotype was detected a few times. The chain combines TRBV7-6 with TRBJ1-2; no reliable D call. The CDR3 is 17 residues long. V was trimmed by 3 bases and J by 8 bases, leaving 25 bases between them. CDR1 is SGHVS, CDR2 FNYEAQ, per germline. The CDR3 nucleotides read TGTGCCAGCAGCTTGCTTGGTAGTAGAGAGGGAAGATGGGGCTACACCTTC. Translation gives CASSLLGSREGRWGYTF.

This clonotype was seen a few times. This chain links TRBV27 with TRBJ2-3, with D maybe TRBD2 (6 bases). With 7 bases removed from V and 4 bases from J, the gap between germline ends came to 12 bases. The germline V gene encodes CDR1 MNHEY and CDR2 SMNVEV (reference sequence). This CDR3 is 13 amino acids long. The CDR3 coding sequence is TGTGCCAGCACAGGCGGGATCGCAGATACGCAGTATTTT. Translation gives CASTGGIADTQYF.

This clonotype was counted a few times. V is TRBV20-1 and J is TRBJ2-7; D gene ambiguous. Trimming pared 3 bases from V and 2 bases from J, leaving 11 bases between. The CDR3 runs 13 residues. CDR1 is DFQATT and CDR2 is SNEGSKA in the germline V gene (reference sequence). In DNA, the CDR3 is TGCAGTGCTAGTAAGGGTTCCCCCTACGAGCAGTACTTC. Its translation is CSASKGSPYEQYF.

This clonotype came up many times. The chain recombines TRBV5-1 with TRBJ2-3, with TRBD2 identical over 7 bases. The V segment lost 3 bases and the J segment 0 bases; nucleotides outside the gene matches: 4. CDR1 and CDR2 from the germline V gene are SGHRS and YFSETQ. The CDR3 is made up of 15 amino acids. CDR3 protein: CASSSGGFSTDTQYF. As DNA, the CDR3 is TGCGCCAGCAGCTCCGGGGGGTTCAGCACAGATACGCAGTATTTT.

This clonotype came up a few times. The CDR3 loop is CASSVEPGRGGELFF. CDR3 sequence (DNA): TGTGCCAGCAGCGTAGAACCGGGGAGAGGCGGGGAGCTGTTTTTT. The genes are TRBV9 and TRBJ2-2; perhaps TRBD2 as D (5 bases). V lost 0 bases, J lost 7 bases, and 13 bases lay in between. This CDR3 is 15 amino acids long. CDR1 and CDR2 (germline): SGDLS, YYNGEE.

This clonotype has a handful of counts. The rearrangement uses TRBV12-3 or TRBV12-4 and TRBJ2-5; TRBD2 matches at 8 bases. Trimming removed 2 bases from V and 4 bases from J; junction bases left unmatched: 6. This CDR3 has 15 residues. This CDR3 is CASSLRRGARETQYF. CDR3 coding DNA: TGTGCCAGCAGTTTAAGGCGGGGGGCACGAGAGACCCAGTACTTC.

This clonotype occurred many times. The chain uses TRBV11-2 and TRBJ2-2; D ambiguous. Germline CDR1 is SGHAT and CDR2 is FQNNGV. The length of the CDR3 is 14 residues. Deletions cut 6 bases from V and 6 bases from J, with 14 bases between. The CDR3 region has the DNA TGTGCCAGCAGGGCCAGAGATAGGGCCGGGGAGCTGTTTTTT. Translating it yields CASRARDRAGELFF.

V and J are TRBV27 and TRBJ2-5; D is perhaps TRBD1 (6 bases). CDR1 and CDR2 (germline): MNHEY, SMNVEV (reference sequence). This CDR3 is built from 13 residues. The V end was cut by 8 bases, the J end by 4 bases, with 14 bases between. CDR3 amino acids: CASGLRGSETQYF. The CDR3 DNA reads TGTGCCAGCGGGCTCAGGGGATCAGAGACCCAGTACTTC.

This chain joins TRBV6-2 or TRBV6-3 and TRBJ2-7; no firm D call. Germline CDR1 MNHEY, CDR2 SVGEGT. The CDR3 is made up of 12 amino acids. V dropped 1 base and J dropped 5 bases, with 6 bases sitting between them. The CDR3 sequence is CASSYLVDEQYF. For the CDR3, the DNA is TGTGCCAGCAGTTACTTAGTTGACGAGCAGTACTTC.

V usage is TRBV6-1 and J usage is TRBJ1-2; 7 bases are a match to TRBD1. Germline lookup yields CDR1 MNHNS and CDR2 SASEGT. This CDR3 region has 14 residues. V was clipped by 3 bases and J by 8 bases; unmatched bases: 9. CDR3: CASSDEEGGAGYTF. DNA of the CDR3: TGTGCCAGCAGTGACGAGGAAGGGGGCGCCGGCTACACCTTC.